This TCR beta chain was recorded in a study of blood T cell repertoires in COVID-19. Study overall: PBMCs, B-cell-depleted T cells, or T cells provided the cDNA or gDNA that made up the material.

Germline V CDR1 and CDR2: LNHNV, YYDKDF (reference sequence). The CDR3 loop spans 15 amino acids. V was clipped by 0 bases and J by 5 bases; unmatched bases: 5. Seattle enrolled patients during active infection and tracked them longitudinally. The protocol was immunoSEQ multiplex PCR, while the TCRdb copy is restricted to in-frame clones and leaves out a portion. Here the sample spans 100,000 to 150,000 clones, roughly four fifths being singletons. The TCR was taken from a man aged 30 to 45 with COVID-19, enrolled during active disease. The V and J genes are TRBV15 and TRBJ2-3, with 7 bases fitting TRBD2. The sample consisted of peripheral blood. Here the CDR3 reads CATSRDRSSGDTQYF. CDR3 nucleotides: TGTGCCACCAGCAGAGATCGGTCTAGCGGAGATACGCAGTATTTT.